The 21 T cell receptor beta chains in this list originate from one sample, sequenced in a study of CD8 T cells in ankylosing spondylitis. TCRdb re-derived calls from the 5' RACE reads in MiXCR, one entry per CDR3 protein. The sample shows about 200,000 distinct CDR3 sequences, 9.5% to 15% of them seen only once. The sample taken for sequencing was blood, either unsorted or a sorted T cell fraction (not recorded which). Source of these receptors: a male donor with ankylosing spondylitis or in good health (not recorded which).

CDR3 residues: CASSDPLAGGTDTQYF. CDR3 nucleotides: TGCGCCAGCAGTGATCCGCTAGCGGGGGGCACAGATACGCAGTATTTT. The chain is built from TRBV10-1 and TRBJ2-3; TRBD2 aligns across 10 bases. Trimming at V came to 3 bases and at J to 1 base, leaving 4 bases not matched to a gene. Germline lookup yields CDR1 WNHNN and CDR2 SYGVQD (reference sequence). The CDR3 length is 16 residues.

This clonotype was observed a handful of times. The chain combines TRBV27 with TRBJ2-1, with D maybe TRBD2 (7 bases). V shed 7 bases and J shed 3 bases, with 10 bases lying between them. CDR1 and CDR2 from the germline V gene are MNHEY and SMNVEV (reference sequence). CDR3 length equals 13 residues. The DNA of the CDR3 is TGTGCCAGCACAGGGGAGGGCTACAATGAGCAGTTCTTC. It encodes CASTGEGYNEQFF.

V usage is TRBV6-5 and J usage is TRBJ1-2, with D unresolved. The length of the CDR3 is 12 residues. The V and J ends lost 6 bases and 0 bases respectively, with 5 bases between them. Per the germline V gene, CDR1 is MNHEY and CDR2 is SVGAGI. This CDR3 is CASRESNYGYTF. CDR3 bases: TGTGCCAGCAGAGAATCTAACTATGGCTACACCTTC.

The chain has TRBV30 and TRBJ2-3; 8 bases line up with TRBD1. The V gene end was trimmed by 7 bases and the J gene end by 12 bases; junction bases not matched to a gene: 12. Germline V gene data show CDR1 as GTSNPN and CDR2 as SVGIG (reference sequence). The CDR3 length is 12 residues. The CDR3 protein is CALDVDRGSQYF. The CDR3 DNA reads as TGTGCCTTGGACGTTGACAGGGGTAGTCAGTATTTT.

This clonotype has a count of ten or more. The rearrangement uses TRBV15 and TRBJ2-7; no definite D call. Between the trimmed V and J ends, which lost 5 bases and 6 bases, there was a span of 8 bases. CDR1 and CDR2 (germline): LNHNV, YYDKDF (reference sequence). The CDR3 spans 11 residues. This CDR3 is CATSLSGEQYF. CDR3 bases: TGTGCCACCAGCCTTTCGGGCGAGCAGTACTTC.

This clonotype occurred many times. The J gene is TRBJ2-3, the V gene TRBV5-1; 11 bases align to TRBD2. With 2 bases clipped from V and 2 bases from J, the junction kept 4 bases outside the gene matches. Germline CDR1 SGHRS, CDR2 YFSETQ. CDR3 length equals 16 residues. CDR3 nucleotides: TGCGCCAGCAGCTTAGGGACTAGCGGAATCACAGATACGCAGTATTTT. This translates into CASSLGTSGITDTQYF.

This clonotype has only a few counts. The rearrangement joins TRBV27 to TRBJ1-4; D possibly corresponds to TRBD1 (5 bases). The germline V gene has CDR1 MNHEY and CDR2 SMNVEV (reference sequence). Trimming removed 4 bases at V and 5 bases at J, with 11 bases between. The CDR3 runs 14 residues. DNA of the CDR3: TGTGCCAGCAGTTACGGGACCGTAAATGAAAAACTGTTTTTT. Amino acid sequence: CASSYGTVNEKLFF.

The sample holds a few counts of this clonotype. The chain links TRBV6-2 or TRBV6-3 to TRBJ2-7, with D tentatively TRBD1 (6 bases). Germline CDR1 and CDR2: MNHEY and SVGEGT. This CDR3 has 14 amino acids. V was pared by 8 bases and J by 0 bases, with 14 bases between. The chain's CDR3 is CASSGAASSYEQYF. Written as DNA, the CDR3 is TGTGCCAGCTCAGGGGCGGCAAGCTCCTACGAGCAGTACTTC.

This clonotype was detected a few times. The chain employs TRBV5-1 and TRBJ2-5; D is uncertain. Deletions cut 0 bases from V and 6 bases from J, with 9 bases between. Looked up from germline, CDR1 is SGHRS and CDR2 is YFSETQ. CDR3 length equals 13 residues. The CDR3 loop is CASSLGIGKTQYF. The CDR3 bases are TGCGCCAGCAGCTTGGGTATAGGAAAGACCCAGTACTTC.

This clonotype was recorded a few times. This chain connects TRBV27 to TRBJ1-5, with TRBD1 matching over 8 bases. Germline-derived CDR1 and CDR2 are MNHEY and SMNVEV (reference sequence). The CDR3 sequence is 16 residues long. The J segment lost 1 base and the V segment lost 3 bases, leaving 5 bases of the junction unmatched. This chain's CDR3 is CASSFIGTGSNQPQHF. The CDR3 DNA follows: TGTGCCAGCAGTTTTATTGGGACAGGAAGCAATCAGCCCCAGCATTTT.

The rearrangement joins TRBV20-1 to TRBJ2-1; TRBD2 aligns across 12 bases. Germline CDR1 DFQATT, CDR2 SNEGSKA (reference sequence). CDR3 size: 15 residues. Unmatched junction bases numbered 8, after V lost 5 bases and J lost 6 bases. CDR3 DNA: TGCAGTGCTGCTGACCTAGCGGGAGGGGGCAATGAGCAGTTCTTC. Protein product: CSAADLAGGGNEQFF.

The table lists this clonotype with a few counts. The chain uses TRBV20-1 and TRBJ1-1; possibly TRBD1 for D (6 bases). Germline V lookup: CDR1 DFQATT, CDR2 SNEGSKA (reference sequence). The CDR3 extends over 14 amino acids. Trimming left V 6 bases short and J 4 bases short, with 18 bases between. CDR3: CSASLRGVSTEAFF. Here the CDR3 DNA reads TGCAGTGCGAGCCTCAGGGGAGTGAGCACTGAAGCTTTCTTT.

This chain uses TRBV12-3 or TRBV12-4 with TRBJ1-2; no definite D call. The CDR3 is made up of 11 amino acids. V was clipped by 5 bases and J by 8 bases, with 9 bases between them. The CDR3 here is CASSTPLGYTF. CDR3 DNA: TGTGCCAGCAGTACCCCGTTGGGCTACACCTTC.

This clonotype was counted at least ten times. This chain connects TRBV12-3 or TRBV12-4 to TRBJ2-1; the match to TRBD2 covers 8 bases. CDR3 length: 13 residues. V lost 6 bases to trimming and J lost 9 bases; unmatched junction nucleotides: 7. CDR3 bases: TGTGCCAGCAGCCCCGGGGGGGAGACTGAGCAGTTCTTC. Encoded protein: CASSPGGETEQFF.

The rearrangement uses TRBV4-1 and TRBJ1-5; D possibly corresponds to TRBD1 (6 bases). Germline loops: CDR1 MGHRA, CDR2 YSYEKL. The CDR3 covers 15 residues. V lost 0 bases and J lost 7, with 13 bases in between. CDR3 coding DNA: TGCGCCAGCAGCCAAGATACAGGGAAGGGACAGCCCCAGCATTTT. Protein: CASSQDTGKGQPQHF.

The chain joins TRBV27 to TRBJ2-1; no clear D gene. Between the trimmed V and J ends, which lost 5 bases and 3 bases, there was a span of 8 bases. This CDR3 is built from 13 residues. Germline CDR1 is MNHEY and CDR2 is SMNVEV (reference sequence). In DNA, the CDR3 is TGTGCCAGCAGTATCAACTTCTACAATGAGCAGTTCTTC. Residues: CASSINFYNEQFF.

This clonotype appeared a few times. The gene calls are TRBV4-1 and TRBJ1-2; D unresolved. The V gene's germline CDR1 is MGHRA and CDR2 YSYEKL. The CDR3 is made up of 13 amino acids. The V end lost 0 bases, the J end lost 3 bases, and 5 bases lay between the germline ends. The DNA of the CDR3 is TGCGCCAGCAGCCAAGAACCGTACTATGGCTACACCTTC. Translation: CASSQEPYYGYTF.

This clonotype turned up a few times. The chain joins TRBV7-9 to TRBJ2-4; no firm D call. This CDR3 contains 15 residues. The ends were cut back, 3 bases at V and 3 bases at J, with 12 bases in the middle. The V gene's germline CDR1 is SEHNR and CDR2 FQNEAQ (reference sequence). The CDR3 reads CASSLGGYSKNIQYF. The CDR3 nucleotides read TGTGCCAGCAGCTTGGGCGGCTACAGCAAAAACATTCAGTACTTC. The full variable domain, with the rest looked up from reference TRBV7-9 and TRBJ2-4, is DTGVSQNPRHKITKRGQNVTFRCDPISEHNRLYWYRQTLGQGPEFLTYFQNEAQLEKSRLLSDRFSAERPKGSFSTLEIQRTEQGDSAMYLCASSLGGYSKNIQYFGAGTRLSVL.

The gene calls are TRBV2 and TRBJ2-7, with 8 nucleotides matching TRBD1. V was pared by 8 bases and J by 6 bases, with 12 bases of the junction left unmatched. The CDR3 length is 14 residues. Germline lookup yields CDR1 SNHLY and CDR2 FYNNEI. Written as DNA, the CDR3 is TGTGCCAGCGGTGGACAGGGCCCTTCTTTCGAGCAGTACTTC. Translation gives CASGGQGPSFEQYF.

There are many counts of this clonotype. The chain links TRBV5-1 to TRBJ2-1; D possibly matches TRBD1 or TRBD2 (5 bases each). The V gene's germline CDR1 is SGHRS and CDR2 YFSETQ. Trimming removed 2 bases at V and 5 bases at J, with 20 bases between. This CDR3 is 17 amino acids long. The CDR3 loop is CASSFSGTQGTNNEQFF. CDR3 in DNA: TGCGCCAGCAGCTTTTCCGGGACCCAAGGAACCAACAATGAGCAGTTCTTC.

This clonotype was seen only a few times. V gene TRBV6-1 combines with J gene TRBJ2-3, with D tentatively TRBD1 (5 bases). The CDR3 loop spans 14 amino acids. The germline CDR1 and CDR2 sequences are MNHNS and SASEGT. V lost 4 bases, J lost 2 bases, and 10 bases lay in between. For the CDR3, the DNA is TGTGCCAGCAGTGTAGGGGAACTCACAGATACGCAGTATTTT. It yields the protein CASSVGELTDTQYF.